This T cell receptor beta chain derives from a study of T cells in Graves' hyperthyroidism and ophthalmopathy. As for the study in general: Pretreatment peripheral blood was obtained at initial diagnosis.

CDR1 SGHTA and CDR2 FQGNSA come from the germline V gene. The CDR3 has 15 amino acids. Unmatched junction bases numbered 9, after V lost 6 bases and J lost 5 bases. This clonotype was detected many times. As yet, its antigen is unknown. Patients between 18 and 65 years old had hyperthyroidism, newly diagnosed and lasting under 2 months. Diagnoses used clinical symptoms, serum thyroxine and TRAb, thyroid ultrasound and orbital computed tomography. General study results and limits: Separating ophthalmopathy from stable hyperthyroidism was achieved by a 13 V-J model.

The CDR3 regions of TCR beta were amplified from RNA transcripts. TCR CDR3 regions were first amplified by RT-PCR with HTBI primers. TCRdb used MiXCR to reprocess the multiplex PCR reads, holding one entry per CDR3 protein. The table records nearly 600,000 distinct CDR3 sequences, around 13% of them present only once. This chain joins TRBV7-2 and TRBJ2-7, with 11 positions matching TRBD2. The clonotype comes from a woman aged 25 to 39 with Graves' hyperthyroidism that later progressed to Graves' ophthalmopathy. The sequenced sample consisted of blood. CDR3 sequence (DNA): TGTGCCAGCAGGCCTACTAGCGGGAGATCCGACGAGCAGTACTTC. Translated, it gives CASRPTSGRSDEQYF.